This T cell receptor (beta chain) came from a study of molecular identifiers for immune sequencing clone quantification. The overall study: Replicate experiments divided RNA from about 19,000 or 110,000 naive CD8 cells into five parts and sequenced four.

TCRdb reprocessed the PCR reads with MiXCR, giving one entry per CDR3 protein. This table has 35,000 to 45,000 distinct CDR3 sequences, about 18% appearing once. In this sample, this clonotype turned up many times. Its matching antigen is unknown. Study observations and caveats: Naive cells had under 1% of molecules in clones above 20 RNA copies, effectors over 99%.

For naive CD8 T cells, sorting used the CD8+CD4-CCR7+CD45RA+ phenotype. This receptor was identified in a human donor in good health. Some libraries in this study had Jurkat cell RNA spiked in. Sequences were obtained from naive CD8+ T cells from blood, with Jurkat cell RNA spiked in. Described subset: FACS-sorted CD8+CD4-CCR7+CD45RA+ naive T cells.

CDR3 sequence reads: CATSDLTGAETQYF. The CDR3 bases are TGTGCCACCAGTGATTTAACAGGGGCGGAGACCCAGTACTTC. This chain joins TRBV24-1 and TRBJ2-5; 7 bases align to TRBD1. Germline CDR1 and CDR2: KGHDR and SFDVKD. The V and J ends lost 1 base and 5 bases, in that order; junction bases with no gene match: 3. CDR3 length: 14 residues.